The 21 T cell receptor beta chains reported below all come from one sample, sequenced in a study of blood T cell repertoires in COVID-19. TCRdb keeps only in-frame clones here, not all; method: immunoSEQ multiplex PCR. The repertoire holds more than 95,000 clones, with more than 70% as singletons. Sequencing was done on a sample of peripheral blood. Receptors originate from an elderly woman with acute or convalescent COVID-19.

This clone was observed a handful of times. The V and J genes are TRBV4-1 and TRBJ2-3; 8 nucleotides line up with TRBD1. The CDR3 contains 14 residues. Germline-derived CDR1 and CDR2 are MGHRA and YSYEKL. V shed 4 bases and J 5 bases; nucleotides not matched to a gene: 5. The CDR3 is CASSRTGTGDTQYF. The CDR3 coding sequence is TGCGCCAGCAGCCGGACAGGGACGGGAGATACGCAGTATTTT.

This chain connects TRBV29-1 to TRBJ1-2, with 7 bases that match TRBD1. The V segment lost 6 bases and the J segment 3 bases; nucleotides outside the gene matches: 4. The germline gives CDR1 SQVTM, CDR2 ANQGSEA. CDR3 size: 12 residues. The CDR3 DNA reads TGCAGCGTAGGACAGGAGCACTATGGCTACACCTTC. Protein product: CSVGQEHYGYTF. Together with reference TRBV29-1 and TRBJ1-2, the CDR3 gives the full variable domain: SAVISQKPSRDICQRGTSLTIQCQVDSQVTMMFWYRQQPGQSLTLIATANQGSEATYESGFVIDKFPISRPNLTFSTLTVSNMSPEDSSIYLCSVGQEHYGYTFGSGTRLTVV.

The V gene is TRBV7-6, the J gene TRBJ2-1, with 7 bases matching TRBD1. Per germline, CDR1 SGHVS and CDR2 FNYEAQ. This CDR3 contains 16 residues. V lost 5 bases, J lost 4 bases, and 11 bases stayed unmatched. The CDR3 bases are TGTGCCAGCAGCAACTCTCGACAGGGCTTGTACAATGAGCAGTTCTTC. It specifies CASSNSRQGLYNEQFF.

The rearrangement uses TRBV9 and TRBJ2-1, with 12 bases fitting TRBD2. Germline V lookup: CDR1 SGDLS, CDR2 YYNGEE. CDR3 size: 17 residues. The ends lost 0 bases at V and 5 bases at J; junction bases unmatched: 6. The CDR3 sequence is CASSVGLAGGPDNEQFF. CDR3 coding DNA: TGTGCCAGCAGCGTAGGGCTAGCGGGGGGGCCGGACAATGAGCAGTTCTTC.

The J gene is TRBJ2-3, the V gene TRBV5-6, with TRBD2 matching over 13 bases. V dropped 4 bases and J dropped 6; count of bases not matched to a gene: 5. Germline CDR1 reads SGHDT; CDR2 reads YYEEEE. The CDR3 loop spans 15 amino acids. This CDR3 is CASSRGLAGWDTQYF. The CDR3, as DNA: TGTGCCAGCAGCCGGGGACTAGCGGGATGGGATACGCAGTATTTT.

The chain recombines TRBV4-3 with TRBJ1-1; possible D gene TRBD1, 5 bases. CDR1 is LGHNA and CDR2 is YSLEER in the germline V gene. The CDR3 is 16 amino acids. Trimming stripped 1 base from V and 0 bases from J, with 12 bases between. CDR3 amino acids: CASSQGGGGLNTEAFF. CDR3 nucleotides: TGCGCCAGCAGCCAAGGGGGCGGGGGGTTGAACACTGAAGCTTTCTTT.

The V gene is TRBV18, the J gene TRBJ2-2, with a possible D match to TRBD1 (6 bases). The CDR3 totals 17 residues. Germline assignment: CDR1 KGHSH and CDR2 LQKENI. Deletions cut 1 base from V and 2 bases from J, with 14 bases between. CDR3 DNA: TGTGCCAGCTCACCACGTGGCAGGGGAATCAACACCGGGGAGCTGTTTTTT. Protein: CASSPRGRGINTGELFF.

V gene TRBV6-5 combines with J gene TRBJ2-4; TRBD1 agrees at 8 bases. The length of the CDR3 is 13 residues. The J segment lost 9 bases and the V segment lost 7 bases, leaving 8 bases of the junction unmatched. Per the germline V gene, CDR1 is MNHEY and CDR2 is SVGAGI. This chain's CDR3 is CASNSGTGSIQYF. The CDR3 DNA reads TGTGCCAGCAACTCCGGGACAGGAAGCATTCAGTACTTC.

As concerns this clone: One end of the junction fails to match germline, which may point to a read error. This sequence joins TRBV11-2 and TRBJ1-2; 11 bases line up with TRBD1. Germline V gene data show CDR1 as SGHAT and CDR2 as FQNNGV. The CDR3 spans 15 residues. The DNA of the CDR3 is TGTGCCAGCAGCCTGGACAGGGGGCCCTCCTATGGTTACACCTTC. As protein: CASSLDRGPSYGYTF. The variable domain in full, completed from reference TRBV11-2 and TRBJ1-2, reads EAGVAQSPRYKIIEKRQSVAFWCNPISGHATLYWYQQILGQGPKLLIQFQNNGVVDDSQLPKDRFSAERLKGVDSTLKIQPAKLEDSAVYLCASSLDRGPSYGYTFGSGTRLTVV.

The chain is built from TRBV18 and TRBJ1-1; the D gene is possibly TRBD1 (5 bases). Trimming removed 3 bases at V and 5 bases at J, with 10 bases between. Germline CDR1 and CDR2: KGHSH and LQKENI. The CDR3 covers 13 residues. The CDR3 loop is CASSPPGQTEAFF. The CDR3 DNA reads TGTGCCAGCTCACCGCCAGGGCAAACTGAAGCTTTCTTT.

The V gene is TRBV5-4, the J gene TRBJ2-1; D might be TRBD1 (5 bases). CDR1 is SGHNT, CDR2 YYREEE, per germline (reference sequence). V lost 3 bases, J lost 2 bases, and 9 bases lay in between. CDR3 size: 14 residues. The CDR3 here is CASSSTATYNEQFF. CDR3 in DNA: TGTGCCAGCAGCTCGACAGCTACCTACAATGAGCAGTTCTTC.

This clone was seen a handful of times. This rearrangement joins TRBV4-1 to TRBJ1-2; weak D call: TRBD1 (6 bases). The V gene's germline CDR1 is MGHRA and CDR2 YSYEKL. CDR3 length: 15 residues. Deletions cut 0 bases from V and 7 bases from J, with 15 bases between. This CDR3 is CASSQDRVVGGGYTF. The CDR3 DNA reads as TGCGCCAGCAGCCAAGACAGGGTTGTAGGGGGTGGCTACACCTTC.

This chain uses TRBV5-6 with TRBJ1-1; 9 bases are shared with TRBD1. The CDR3 runs to 14 residues. Germline CDR1 SGHDT, CDR2 YYEEEE. V was clipped by 3 bases and J by 6 bases; unmatched bases: 6. The CDR3: CASSSRDRVAEAFF. The CDR3 DNA is TGTGCCAGCAGCTCCCGGGACAGGGTGGCTGAAGCTTTCTTT.

The chain has TRBV2 and TRBJ2-7; 7 bases match TRBD1. The CDR3 loop spans 13 amino acids. From germline, CDR1 is SNHLY and CDR2 FYNNEI. With 4 bases clipped from V and 3 bases from J, the junction kept 3 bases outside the gene matches. The CDR3 DNA sequence: TGTGCCAGCAGTGTTACAGGGGACTACGAGCAGTACTTC. It yields the protein CASSVTGDYEQYF.

V usage is TRBV4-1 and J usage is TRBJ2-7; D perhaps matches TRBD2 (6 bases). Trimming cost V 1 base and J 5 bases, with 12 bases left between them. The CDR3 has 14 residues. CDR1 is MGHRA, CDR2 YSYEKL, per germline. The CDR3 protein is CASSQGLGTDEQYF. CDR3 nucleotides: TGCGCCAGCAGCCAAGGACTAGGAACGGACGAGCAGTACTTC.

The CDR3 coding sequence is TGTGTCAGAAGCTTTAACCCAGGGGCGAACTACGAGCAGTACTTC. As protein: CVRSFNPGANYEQYF. The rearrangement joins TRBV7-5 to TRBJ2-7; TRBD1 is the table's D call, not checked against the DNA. TRBV7-5 is classified as a pseudogene. CDR3 length equals 15 residues.

This clone was counted a few times. The CDR3 sequence: CASSLPWGQGGEETQYF. In DNA, the CDR3 is TGTGCCAGCAGCTTGCCATGGGGACAGGGTGGAGAAGAGACCCAGTACTTC. The V call is TRBV5-4, the J call TRBJ2-5; 9 nucleotides line up with TRBD1. V trimming: 1 base; J trimming: 3 bases; junction bases outside the gene matches: 10. The CDR3 is 17 amino acids. Germline CDR1 SGHNT, CDR2 YYREEE (reference sequence).

The gene calls are TRBV25-1 and TRBJ2-7, with 7 bases that match TRBD1. This CDR3 is built from 15 residues. The ends lost 3 bases at V and 4 bases at J; junction bases unmatched: 9. Germline CDR1 MGHDK, CDR2 SYGVNS. This CDR3 reads CASSDPSGQSYEQYF. The CDR3 nucleotides read TGTGCCAGCAGTGATCCCTCGGGACAGAGTTACGAGCAGTACTTC.

This chain connects TRBV20-1 to TRBJ1-5; TRBD1 matches at 7 bases. CDR1 and CDR2 from the germline V gene are DFQATT and SNEGSKA (reference sequence). V gave up 3 bases and J gave up 7 bases; unmatched junction bases: 9. CDR3 length: 14 residues. The CDR3 reads CSASAGQRRQPQHF. The CDR3 DNA sequence: TGCAGTGCTAGTGCGGGACAGAGGCGACAGCCCCAGCATTTT.

The V and J genes are TRBV3-1 (or the pseudogene TRBV3-2) and TRBJ2-1; 9 nucleotides match TRBD1. Trimming took 3 bases from V and 5 from J; bases not matched to a gene: 8. The CDR3 length is 16 residues. Germline V gene lookup returns CDR1 LGHDT and CDR2 YNNKEL (reference sequence). The CDR3 reads CASSQYLTGGNNEQFF. The CDR3 nucleotides are TGTGCCAGCAGCCAGTACCTAACAGGGGGCAACAATGAGCAGTTCTTC.

V gene TRBV18 combines with J gene TRBJ2-7; D call uncertain. This CDR3 comprises 12 residues. Trimming stripped 3 bases from V and 5 bases from J, with 8 bases between. Germline V gene sequence: CDR1 KGHSH, CDR2 LQKENI. The CDR3 loop is CASSPGPDEQYF. CDR3 nucleotides: TGTGCCAGCTCACCGGGCCCAGACGAGCAGTACTTC.